These 14 T cell receptor beta chains were all obtained from the same sample, sequenced in a study of blood T cell repertoires in COVID-19. Here immunoSEQ multiplex PCR was the method, and the copy in TCRdb shows in-frame clones only, minus some. The profile shows some 120,000 clones, 70% to 75% of them singletons. Specimen: peripheral blood. Receptors originate from a man in his 60s with acute or convalescent COVID-19.

The chain carries TRBV15 and TRBJ1-1; D is undetermined. The V end was cut by 0 bases, the J end by 0 bases, with 11 bases between. Germline V gives CDR1 LNHNV, CDR2 YYDKDF (reference sequence). This CDR3 has 16 residues. CDR3 nucleotide sequence: TGTGCCACCAGCAGAGATTTACGAGGTATGAACACTGAAGCTTTCTTT. Encoded protein: CATSRDLRGMNTEAFF.

The V call is TRBV11-1, the J call TRBJ2-3, with 8 bases fitting TRBD2. CDR1 is SGHAT, CDR2 FQDESV, per germline (reference sequence). CDR3 size: 16 residues. V shed 4 bases, J shed 1 base, and the junction held 7 bases outside the gene matches. CDR3 coding DNA: TGTGCCAGCAGCTCCCGGGGGGGCCGGGGCACAGATACGCAGTATTTT. Residues: CASSSRGGRGTDTQYF.

The V call is TRBV7-3, the J call TRBJ2-1, with D tentatively TRBD1 (6 bases). With 6 bases removed from V and 4 bases from J, the gap between germline ends came to 13 bases. This CDR3 is 14 amino acids long. Germline CDR1 is SGHTA and CDR2 is FQGTGA. CDR3 sequence (DNA): TGTGCCAGCAGGCAAGGGGGACCTTACAATGAGCAGTTCTTC. The encoded protein is CASRQGGPYNEQFF.

The chain links TRBV6-1 to TRBJ2-7; 8 nucleotides line up with TRBD1. J was trimmed by 3 bases and V by 4 bases; bases with no gene match: 17. Germline-derived CDR1 and CDR2 are MNHNS and SASEGT. The CDR3 is 18 residues long. CDR3 protein: CASSAYSQGAGSVYEQYF. CDR3 DNA sequence: TGTGCCAGCAGTGCATACAGCCAGGGGGCGGGGAGCGTCTACGAGCAGTACTTC.

This sequence joins TRBV6-5 and TRBJ1-1; D is perhaps TRBD1 (5 bases). The germline gives CDR1 MNHEY, CDR2 SVGAGI. This CDR3 has 14 residues. The V end lost 7 bases, the J end lost 8 bases, and 20 bases lay between the germline ends. The CDR3 spells CASNQGGSLKEAFF. CDR3 bases: TGTGCCAGCAACCAGGGCGGCAGTTTAAAGGAAGCTTTCTTT.

This clone was counted a few times. The CDR3 region is CASSVSGGRTDTQYF. DNA for the CDR3: TGTGCCAGCAGTGTTTCAGGGGGCAGGACAGATACGCAGTATTTT. This chain uses TRBV2 with TRBJ2-3; 8 nucleotides agree with TRBD1. Germline V gene data show CDR1 as SNHLY and CDR2 as FYNNEI. The CDR3 is made up of 15 amino acids. J lost 3 bases, V lost 4 bases, and 6 bases had no gene match.

The rearrangement joins TRBV4-2 to TRBJ2-7, with TRBD1 matching over 8 bases. Germline trimming cut 4 bases from V and 1 base from J; bases unmatched to any gene: 3. CDR1 and CDR2 (germline): LGHNA, YNFKEQ. CDR3 length: 14 residues. The CDR3 here is CASSPRTGSYEQYF. As DNA, the CDR3 is TGTGCCAGCAGCCCGCGGACAGGGTCCTACGAGCAGTACTTC.

The sample holds a few counts of this clone. Other DNA sequences in this sample translate to the same CDR3. The genes are TRBV5-1 and TRBJ1-5; a possible D gene is TRBD1 (6 bases). The germline V gene encodes CDR1 SGHRS and CDR2 YFSETQ. The CDR3 extends over 14 amino acids. The V end was cut by 0 bases, the J end by 7 bases, with 11 bases between. The CDR3 DNA reads as TGCGCCAGCAGCTTGGAAGGGGGAAGGCAGCCCCAGCATTTT. It is translated as CASSLEGGRQPQHF.

This clone was observed a few times. V gene TRBV9 combines with J gene TRBJ2-7, with unresolved D. CDR1 is SGDLS and CDR2 is YYNGEE in the germline V gene. CDR3 length equals 14 residues. Trimming took 1 base from V and 0 from J, leaving 8 bases between them. CDR3 DNA sequence: TGTGCCAGCAGCGTAACAAGCGACTCCTACGAGCAGTACTTC. Amino acid sequence: CASSVTSDSYEQYF.

This chain uses TRBV28 with TRBJ2-5; TRBD1 matches at 7 bases. Germline V gives CDR1 MDHEN, CDR2 SYDVKM. Trimming at V came to 6 bases and at J to 2 bases, leaving 6 bases not matched to a gene. The CDR3 extends over 14 amino acids. The CDR3 nucleotides read TGTGCCAGCAGCGAGGGGGCAGTTCAAGAGACCCAGTACTTC. Its translation: CASSEGAVQETQYF.

This clone was recorded many times. This chain connects TRBV18 to TRBJ1-4; 7 bases line up with TRBD1. Germline lookup yields CDR1 KGHSH and CDR2 LQKENI. The CDR3 loop spans 13 amino acids. With V trimmed by 5 bases and J by 5 bases, 2 bases remained unmatched. In DNA, the CDR3 is TGTGCCAGCTCATCGGGACAGAATGAAAAACTGTTTTTT. It specifies CASSSGQNEKLFF. Filled out from reference TRBV18 and TRBJ1-4, the complete variable domain reads NAGVMQNPRHLVRRRGQEARLRCSPMKGHSHVYWYRQLPEEGLKFMVYLQKENIIDESGMPKERFSAEFPKEGPSILRIQQVVRGDSAAYFCASSSGQNEKLFFGSGTQLSVL.

The chain has TRBV11-3 and TRBJ2-3, with no clear D. Germline lookup yields CDR1 SGHNT and CDR2 YENEEA. V shed 0 bases and J shed 2 bases, with 9 bases lying between them. This CDR3 comprises 15 residues. CDR3 nucleotide sequence: TGTGCCAGCAGCTTAGATCTTCGCTACACAGATACGCAGTATTTT. Its protein is CASSLDLRYTDTQYF.

This clone was detected once. The rearrangement joins TRBV19 to TRBJ1-2, with TRBD1 matching 12 bases. Trimming took 2 bases from V and 6 from J; bases not matched to a gene: 4. Germline V gene lookup returns CDR1 LNHDA and CDR2 SQIVND (reference sequence). This CDR3 is 15 amino acids long. In DNA form, the CDR3 reads TGTGCCAGTAGTATATTCGGGACAGGGGGCGATGGCTACACCTTC. Residues: CASSIFGTGGDGYTF.

This clone was detected once. The rearrangement uses TRBV18 and TRBJ1-2; no reliable D call. V gave up 4 bases and J gave up 2 bases, with 5 bases separating them. The CDR3 is 12 amino acids. Germline CDR1 and CDR2: KGHSH and LQKENI. The CDR3 reads CASSQINYGYTF. CDR3 bases: TGTGCCAGCTCACAAATAAACTATGGCTACACCTTC.